Listed here are 27 T cell receptor beta chains from one sample, sequenced in a study of shared clonotypes between healthy human individuals. In the naive CD8 group, cells lacked CD45RO and were positively selected for CCR7, so terminally differentiated effector memory CD45RA+ cells were left out. The data were produced by immunoSEQ multiplex PCR, yet TCRdb's version contains in-frame clones alone and is incomplete. The repertoire holds 700,000 to 950,000 clones, 96% seen once, with under 0.3% in the top ten. The sequencing sample was made of naive CD8+ T cells sorted from blood. The origin of the receptors is a man younger than 40 in good health.

The chain combines TRBV18 with TRBJ2-7; TRBD1 is a possible D gene (5 bases). Between the trimmed V and J ends, which lost 1 base and 1 base, there was a span of 14 bases. Germline lookup yields CDR1 KGHSH and CDR2 LQKENI. The CDR3 length is 16 residues. CDR3 DNA: TGTGCCAGCTCACCACAGGGGTCCTACATTTCCTACGAGCAGTACTTC. Residues: CASSPQGSYISYEQYF.

The chain uses TRBV29-1 and TRBJ2-2, with D uncertain. Trimming removed 3 bases at V and 1 base at J, with 3 bases between. CDR1 and CDR2 (germline): SQVTM, ANQGSEA. The CDR3 is 12 amino acids. CDR3 sequence (DNA): TGCAGCGTTGAGGTGAACACCGGGGAGCTGTTTTTT. Its translation: CSVEVNTGELFF.

The chain is built from TRBV5-8 and TRBJ2-7; maybe TRBD2 (5 bases). V lost 1 base, J lost 5 bases, and 22 bases lay in between. Germline CDR1 SGHTS, CDR2 YDEGEE. The CDR3 extends over 17 amino acids. The CDR3 loop reads CASSLNVEARRSDEQYF. In DNA form, the CDR3 reads TGTGCCAGCAGCTTGAATGTGGAGGCCCGCCGTAGCGACGAGCAGTACTTC.

This chain uses TRBV13 with TRBJ1-1; 7 nucleotides match TRBD1. The CDR3 consists of 15 residues. Germline CDR1 and CDR2: PRHDT and FYEKMQ (reference sequence). The trim removed 2 bases at V and 0 bases at J, leaving 3 bases unmatched. The CDR3 region has the DNA TGTGCCAGCAGCTTACTACAGGGGATGAACACTGAAGCTTTCTTT. This encodes CASSLLQGMNTEAFF.

This clone was detected only once. This chain connects TRBV13 to TRBJ2-7; D gene ambiguous. V dropped 5 bases and J dropped 2 bases, with 10 bases sitting between them. Germline V gene data show CDR1 as PRHDT and CDR2 as FYEKMQ (reference sequence). This CDR3 has 13 residues. The CDR3 DNA is TGTGCCAGCAGCCCTGGACCCACCTACGAGCAGTACTTC. Protein product: CASSPGPTYEQYF.

The CDR3, as DNA: TGTGCCAGCAGCTCAGTAGGGACTAGCGGGGACAAAAGCACAGATACGCAGTATTTT. It translates to CASSSVGTSGDKSTDTQYF. This rearrangement joins TRBV7-9 to TRBJ2-3; 13 bases line up with TRBD2. V gave up 4 bases and J gave up 0 bases; unmatched junction bases: 10. The germline V gene has CDR1 SEHNR and CDR2 FQNEAQ (reference sequence). The CDR3 sequence is 19 residues long.

The rearrangement links TRBV7-9 to TRBJ1-2; 7 bases are shared with TRBD1. The CDR3 contains 13 residues. The junction had 5 bases not matched to a gene; V was cut back by 5 bases and J by 5 bases. Germline V gene data show CDR1 as SEHNR and CDR2 as FQNEAQ (reference sequence). The CDR3 coding sequence is TGTGCCAGCAGCCCGAGGGACAGATATGGCTACACCTTC. As protein: CASSPRDRYGYTF.

V is TRBV9 and J is TRBJ2-1; D unclear. Germline V gives CDR1 SGDLS, CDR2 YYNGEE. This CDR3 is 13 amino acids long. Trimming pared 8 bases from V and 2 bases from J, leaving 11 bases between. The chain's CDR3 is CASESEPYNEQFF. CDR3 DNA sequence: TGTGCCAGTGAATCGGAGCCCTACAATGAGCAGTTCTTC. Full variable domain (outside the CDR3, taken from reference TRBV9 and TRBJ2-1): DSGVTQTPKHLITATGQRVTLRCSPRSGDLSVYWYQQSLDQGLQFLIQYYNGEERAKGNILERFSAQQFPDLHSELNLSSLELGDSALYFCASESEPYNEQFFGPGTRLTVL.

The V gene is TRBV5-1, the J gene TRBJ1-1, with D hard to call. CDR1 is SGHRS, CDR2 YFSETQ, per germline. Trimming shortened V by 1 base and J by 5 bases, and 9 bases separated the two germline ends. The CDR3 has 13 residues. As DNA, the CDR3 is TGCGCCAGCAGCTTGATCGGCGGAACTGAAGCTTTCTTT. This codes for CASSLIGGTEAFF.

This chain links TRBV14 with TRBJ2-1; 11 bases map to TRBD2. Germline CDR1 SGHDN, CDR2 FVKESK. V dropped 3 bases and J dropped 4; count of bases not matched to a gene: 8. CDR3 size: 17 residues. CDR3 sequence reads: CASSHMSRLAGYNEQFF. DNA of the CDR3: TGTGCCAGCAGCCATATGTCCCGACTAGCGGGGTACAATGAGCAGTTCTTC.

The CDR3 DNA is TGTGCCATCAGTGAGGGGCTATCCCATGCTAACTATGGCTACACCTTC. This codes for CAISEGLSHANYGYTF. The genes are TRBV10-3 and TRBJ1-2, with D uncertain. V dropped 2 bases and J dropped 0 bases, with 13 bases sitting between them. This CDR3 has 16 residues. From germline, CDR1 is ENHRY and CDR2 SYGVKD.

The CDR3 bases are TGTGCCAGCAGCGGCGCCGGGGAGCTGTTTTTT. Translation gives CASSGAGELFF. The chain has TRBV9 and TRBJ2-2; D is uncertain. The germline V and J ends were trimmed by 3 bases and 6 bases, with 3 bases remaining between them. The CDR3 has 11 residues. From germline, CDR1 is SGDLS and CDR2 YYNGEE.

This clone was seen a few times. The chain joins TRBV7-8 to TRBJ1-2; D gene unclear. Per the germline V gene, CDR1 is SGHVS and CDR2 is FQNEAQ. CDR3 length: 12 amino acids. V was shortened by 0 bases and J by 7 bases, with 6 bases between the two germline ends. The CDR3 reads CASSLARVGYTF. As DNA, the CDR3 is TGTGCCAGCAGCTTAGCGCGAGTTGGCTACACCTTC.

As DNA, the CDR3 is TGTGCCAGCAGTGGGGACAGGGCCACCGGGGAGCTGTTTTTT. Translated, it gives CASSGDRATGELFF. This chain joins TRBV2 and TRBJ2-2, with 9 bases that match TRBD1. CDR3 size: 14 residues. Germline V CDR1 and CDR2: SNHLY, FYNNEI. The trim removed 4 bases at V and 4 bases at J, leaving 1 base unmatched.

This chain connects TRBV6-1 to TRBJ2-1; 9 bases are a match to TRBD2. The trim removed 8 bases at V and 6 bases at J, leaving 11 bases unmatched. The CDR3 runs to 15 residues. Germline values: CDR1 MNHNS, CDR2 SASEGT. The CDR3 is CASLGLAGVFNEQFF. The DNA for the CDR3 is TGTGCCAGCCTCGGCTTAGCGGGAGTCTTCAATGAGCAGTTCTTC.

The chain joins TRBV7-9 to TRBJ2-7; 8 nucleotides agree with TRBD2. After removal of 8 bases from V and 7 bases from J, the junction contained 10 bases not matched to a gene. The CDR3 extends over 13 amino acids. The germline V gene has CDR1 SEHNR and CDR2 FQNEAQ (reference sequence). Here the CDR3 reads CASGLAGLQEQYF. As DNA, the CDR3 is TGTGCCAGCGGGCTAGCGGGCCTTCAAGAGCAGTACTTC.

The rearrangement links TRBV28 to TRBJ2-3; 10 bases align to TRBD2. Trimming cost V 3 bases and J 0 bases; bases outside gene matches: 3. The CDR3 spans 16 residues. Germline V CDR1 and CDR2: MDHEN, SYDVKM. The CDR3 DNA is TGTGCCAGCAGTTTGGGACTAGCGCGTAGCACAGATACGCAGTATTTT. Its protein is CASSLGLARSTDTQYF. The full variable domain, in which reference TRBV28 and TRBJ2-3 provide the parts outside the CDR3, is DVKVTQSSRYLVKRTGEKVFLECVQDMDHENMFWYRQDPGLGLRLIYFSYDVKMKEKGDIPEGYSVSREKKERFSLILESASTNQTSMYLCASSLGLARSTDTQYFGPGTRLTVL.

V gene TRBV27 combines with J gene TRBJ1-5; 9 bases line up with TRBD1. J gave up 8 bases and V 4 bases, and 9 bases lay outside the gene matches. The length of the CDR3 is 15 residues. CDR1 is MNHEY and CDR2 is SMNVEV in the germline V gene (reference sequence). The CDR3 is CASSSNDRGGEPQHF. The DNA for the CDR3 is TGTGCCAGCAGTTCAAACGACAGGGGGGGTGAGCCCCAGCATTTT.

The chain uses TRBV10-3 and TRBJ2-1; either TRBD1 or TRBD2 may supply D (5 bases each). This CDR3 has 17 amino acids. CDR1 and CDR2 from the germline V gene are ENHRY and SYGVKD. V lost 4 bases and J lost 5, with 21 bases in between. In nucleotides, the CDR3 is TGTGCCATCAGTGGAGGCTTGTCGGGGCTGGCGGACAATGAGCAGTTCTTC. Its translation is CAISGGLSGLADNEQFF.

This chain joins TRBV19 and TRBJ1-1; no clear D. The CDR3 extends over 14 amino acids. V lost 2 bases to trimming and J lost 1 base, with 8 bases between them. Germline V lookup: CDR1 LNHDA, CDR2 SQIVND (reference sequence). The CDR3: CASSITLRNTEAFF. The DNA for the CDR3 is TGTGCCAGTAGTATAACGTTGAGGAACACTGAAGCTTTCTTT.

This chain joins TRBV7-2 and TRBJ2-1; D is unclear. The germline V gene encodes CDR1 SGHTA and CDR2 FQGNSA. V was pared by 1 base and J by 9 bases, with 4 bases between. This CDR3 is 11 amino acids long. In DNA form, the CDR3 reads TGTGCCAGCAGCTTAGGGTCTGAGCAGTTCTTC. The encoded protein is CASSLGSEQFF.

CDR3 nucleotides: TGTGCCAGCAGTTTACGGGGGGGTAAGCCCCAGCATTTT. This encodes CASSLRGGKPQHF. The chain couples TRBV27 to TRBJ1-5; possible D gene TRBD1, 5 bases. The CDR3 is 13 amino acids. The V gene's germline CDR1 is MNHEY and CDR2 SMNVEV (reference sequence). V was cut by 2 bases and J by 8 bases, with 10 bases left in between.

The chain recombines TRBV10-1 with TRBJ2-1; 9 bases map to TRBD2. The germline V gene encodes CDR1 WNHNN and CDR2 SYGVQD (reference sequence). V lost 0 bases and J lost 8; bases outside the gene matches: 2. This CDR3 contains 14 residues. The CDR3 sequence is CASSESAGGHEQFF. CDR3 bases: TGCGCCAGCAGTGAGTCTGCGGGAGGGCATGAGCAGTTCTTC.

This chain links TRBV27 with TRBJ2-1; no reliable D call. The V end lost 8 bases, the J end lost 10 bases, and 15 bases lay between the germline ends. The CDR3 is 12 amino acids. In germline, CDR1 is MNHEY, CDR2 SMNVEV (reference sequence). DNA of the CDR3: TGTGCCAGCTCGGGTGGTGGTCGAGAGCAGTTCTTC. Translating gives CASSGGGREQFF.

This chain uses TRBV7-2 with TRBJ2-2; D gene unclear. This CDR3 is 13 amino acids long. The ends were cut back, 5 bases at V and 2 bases at J, with 6 bases in the middle. Germline V gene sequence: CDR1 SGHTA, CDR2 FQGNSA. In DNA, the CDR3 is TGTGCCAGCAGCCCGATAAACACCGGGGAGCTGTTTTTT. Translating gives CASSPINTGELFF.

J is TRBJ2-1 and V is TRBV11-1, with a weak D call TRBD2 (6 bases). V was clipped by 1 base and J by 10 bases, with 20 bases between them. This CDR3 has 16 amino acids. Germline lookup yields CDR1 SGHAT and CDR2 FQDESV (reference sequence). The CDR3 loop reads CASSLGGLGSLGEQFF. The CDR3 coding sequence is TGTGCCAGCAGCTTAGGAGGTCTCGGGAGCCTCGGCGAGCAGTTCTTC.

The chain combines TRBV5-5 with TRBJ2-7; 11 bases match TRBD2. Trimming removed 1 base from V and 11 bases from J; junction bases left unmatched: 14. The CDR3 consists of 16 residues. In germline, CDR1 is SGHKS, CDR2 YYEKEE (reference sequence). The CDR3 reads CASSLWSGTSGQGKYF. The CDR3 nucleotides read TGTGCCAGCAGCTTGTGGTCCGGGACTAGCGGACAGGGGAAGTACTTC.